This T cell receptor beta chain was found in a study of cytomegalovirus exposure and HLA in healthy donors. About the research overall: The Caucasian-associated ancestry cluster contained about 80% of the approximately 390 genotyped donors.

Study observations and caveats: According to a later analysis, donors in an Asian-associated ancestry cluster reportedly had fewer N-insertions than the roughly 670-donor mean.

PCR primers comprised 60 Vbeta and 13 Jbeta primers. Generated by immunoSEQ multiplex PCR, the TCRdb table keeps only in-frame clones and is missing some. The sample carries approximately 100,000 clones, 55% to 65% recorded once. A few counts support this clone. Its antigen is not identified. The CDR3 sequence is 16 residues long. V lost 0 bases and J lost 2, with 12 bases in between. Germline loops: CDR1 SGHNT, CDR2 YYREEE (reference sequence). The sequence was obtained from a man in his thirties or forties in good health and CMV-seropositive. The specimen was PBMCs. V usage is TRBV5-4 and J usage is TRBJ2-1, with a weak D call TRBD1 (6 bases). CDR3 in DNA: TGTGCCAGCAGCTTGGGGGGAAGGGGGACCTACAATGAGCAGTTCTTC. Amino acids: CASSLGGRGTYNEQFF.